Listed below are T cell receptor beta chains from one sample, sequenced in a study of Ad26.COV2.S vaccination and SARS-CoV-2 variants. Only in-frame clones appear in the TCRdb table, and some are missing; sequencing was by immunoSEQ multiplex PCR. Among around 250,000 clones listed, around 88% were seen once. The sample consisted of peripheral blood, taken in a trial of Ad26.COV2.S vaccine versus placebo. These receptor sequences come from a person aged 18 to 65 who received the Ad26.COV2.S COVID-19 vaccine or a placebo. CDR3s include the opening cysteine and the closing phenylalanine or tryptophan.

j_call v_call cdr3_aa
TRBJ2-7 TRBV4-1 CASSHHLSYEQYF
TRBJ1-1 TRBV6-5 CASSYSFGGITEAFF
TRBJ2-4 TRBV11-1 CASSSLAKNIQYF
TRBJ2-1 TRBV6-2/TRBV6-3 CASSPQELAGYNEQFF
TRBJ1-4 TRBV4-1 CASSQEGQGDEKLFF
TRBJ2-3 TRBV4-3 CASSQVTLGGADTQYF
TRBJ1-5 TRBV15 CATSNSRGAQHF
TRBJ1-1 TRBV5-5 CASSLGGVYMDTEAFF
TRBJ2-2 TRBV5-8 CASSWGLKNTGELFF
TRBJ2-5 TRBV11-3 CASSLGTVETQYF
TRBJ2-2 TRBV18 CASSLKQGSGELFF
TRBJ1-2 TRBV24-1 CATSDPSTGGDYGYTF
TRBJ2-3 TRBV7-3 CASSLMESTDTQYF
TRBJ1-2 TRBV27 CASSFFPPGQGSHGYTF
TRBJ1-4 TRBV19 CASSARSGNEKLFF
TRBJ2-7 TRBV7-8 CASSQDYEQYF
TRBJ1-6 TRBV5-4 CASSLLSLNSPLHF
TRBJ1-3 TRBV9 CASSVAGQSGNTIYF
TRBJ2-1 TRBV2 CASSTSGVTNEQFF
TRBJ1-2 TRBV19 CASRLRDRVFGYTF
TRBJ1-1 TRBV29-1 CSVRGGGLTEAFF
TRBJ2-7 TRBV21-1 CASSKGGLAGYLIGYEQYF
TRBJ1-4 TRBV4-2 CASSQEVGTAKLFF
TRBJ2-1 TRBV9 CASSATSGGYTRNEQFF
TRBJ2-2 TRBV14 CASSRGTVTGELFF
TRBJ2-1 TRBV27 CATRGDSHTMKQFF
TRBJ2-1 TRBV14 CASSLKGPVFTPYNEQFF
TRBJ1-5 TRBV19 CASTEGYSNQPQHF
TRBJ2-4 TRBV5-4 CASSFEKNIQYF
TRBJ1-5 TRBV6-1 CASSDSGVSQPQHF
TRBJ2-2 TRBV7-6 CASSLSGGDDTGELFF
TRBJ1-1 TRBV5-6 CASSWNRGNTEAFF
TRBJ2-2 TRBV6-2/TRBV6-3 CASSSPNTGELFF
TRBJ1-5 TRBV28 CASSSGTGVQPQHF
TRBJ2-5 TRBV30 CAWSVPGIAQYF
TRBJ2-2 TRBV11-3 CASSLDTPSGSDTGELFF
TRBJ2-4 TRBV5-4 CASSLGGTQNIQYF
TRBJ2-1 TRBV6-4 CASSDSKGNEQFF
TRBJ2-1 TRBV4-2 CASSQEESSYNEQFF
TRBJ2-1 TRBV4-3 CASSQEWGYNEQFF
TRBJ2-2 TRBV5-1 CASSLAGTGEATGELFF
TRBJ2-5 TRBV4-2 CASSQSGTSGGETQYF
TRBJ1-1 TRBV18 CASSPGLMNTEAFF
TRBJ2-7 TRBV7-9 CASSLGPAGAEQYF
TRBJ1-4 TRBV9 CASSGAGGGIEKLFF
TRBJ2-5 TRBV7-3 CASSLYSGGQETQYF
TRBJ2-2 TRBV4-3 CASTKAGAGTGELFF
TRBJ1-5 TRBV7-9 CASSLDGRGHQPQHF
TRBJ1-3 TRBV4-1 CASSQGQARSISGNTIYF
TRBJ1-6 TRBV30 CAWSVSWGGYNSPLHF
TRBJ2-2 TRBV9 CASSMSGRWRTGELFF
TRBJ2-2 TRBV9 CASSVGGTGDTGELFF
TRBJ1-2 TRBV2 CARNVEGALYGYTF
TRBJ2-1 TRBV4-3 CASSQNRGTYNEQFF
TRBJ2-5 TRBV5-6 CASSARGTGGLAQYF
TRBJ1-4 TRBV4-1 CASSQTGPLNEKLFF
TRBJ1-1 TRBV18 CASSPRQEVPEAFF
TRBJ2-1 TRBV6-5 CASSYLPPAYNEQFF
TRBJ1-2 TRBV5-5 CASSVAGTDLYGYTF
TRBJ1-2 TRBV7-2 CASSSRTGLTYGYTF